This T cell receptor (beta chain) derives from a study of T-cell memory formation after mild COVID-19. Study-level information: The TCR clusters were mostly specific to one donor.

Points from the study as a whole: Specificity for SARS-CoV-2 was not confirmed among the second-wave clones peaking on day 37. The CD4+ clones that contracted clustered mainly within CM and EM, and the CD8+ clones concentrated in EMRA.

Trimming stripped 3 bases from V and 2 bases from J, with 4 bases between. CDR1 is DFQATT and CDR2 is SNEGSKA in the germline V gene (reference sequence). The CDR3 length is 11 residues. Each CDR3 protein is one row after TCRdb ran MiXCR on the 5' RACE reads. Of 190,000 or so distinct CDR3 sequences listed, 10% to 13% were seen once; the top ten hold roughly 3.2%. As for this clonotype: Its antigen is as yet unknown.

The receptor was isolated from a man between 18 and 29 years old who had mild COVID-19 (a few samples of this study predate the infection). Cell type and time point are not known. The sequenced material came from PBMCs or a T cell subset sorted from them (not recorded which). V is TRBV20-1 and J is TRBJ1-2; no clear D. The CDR3 is CSASANYGYTF. CDR3 bases: TGCAGTGCTAGCGCGAACTATGGCTACACCTTC.